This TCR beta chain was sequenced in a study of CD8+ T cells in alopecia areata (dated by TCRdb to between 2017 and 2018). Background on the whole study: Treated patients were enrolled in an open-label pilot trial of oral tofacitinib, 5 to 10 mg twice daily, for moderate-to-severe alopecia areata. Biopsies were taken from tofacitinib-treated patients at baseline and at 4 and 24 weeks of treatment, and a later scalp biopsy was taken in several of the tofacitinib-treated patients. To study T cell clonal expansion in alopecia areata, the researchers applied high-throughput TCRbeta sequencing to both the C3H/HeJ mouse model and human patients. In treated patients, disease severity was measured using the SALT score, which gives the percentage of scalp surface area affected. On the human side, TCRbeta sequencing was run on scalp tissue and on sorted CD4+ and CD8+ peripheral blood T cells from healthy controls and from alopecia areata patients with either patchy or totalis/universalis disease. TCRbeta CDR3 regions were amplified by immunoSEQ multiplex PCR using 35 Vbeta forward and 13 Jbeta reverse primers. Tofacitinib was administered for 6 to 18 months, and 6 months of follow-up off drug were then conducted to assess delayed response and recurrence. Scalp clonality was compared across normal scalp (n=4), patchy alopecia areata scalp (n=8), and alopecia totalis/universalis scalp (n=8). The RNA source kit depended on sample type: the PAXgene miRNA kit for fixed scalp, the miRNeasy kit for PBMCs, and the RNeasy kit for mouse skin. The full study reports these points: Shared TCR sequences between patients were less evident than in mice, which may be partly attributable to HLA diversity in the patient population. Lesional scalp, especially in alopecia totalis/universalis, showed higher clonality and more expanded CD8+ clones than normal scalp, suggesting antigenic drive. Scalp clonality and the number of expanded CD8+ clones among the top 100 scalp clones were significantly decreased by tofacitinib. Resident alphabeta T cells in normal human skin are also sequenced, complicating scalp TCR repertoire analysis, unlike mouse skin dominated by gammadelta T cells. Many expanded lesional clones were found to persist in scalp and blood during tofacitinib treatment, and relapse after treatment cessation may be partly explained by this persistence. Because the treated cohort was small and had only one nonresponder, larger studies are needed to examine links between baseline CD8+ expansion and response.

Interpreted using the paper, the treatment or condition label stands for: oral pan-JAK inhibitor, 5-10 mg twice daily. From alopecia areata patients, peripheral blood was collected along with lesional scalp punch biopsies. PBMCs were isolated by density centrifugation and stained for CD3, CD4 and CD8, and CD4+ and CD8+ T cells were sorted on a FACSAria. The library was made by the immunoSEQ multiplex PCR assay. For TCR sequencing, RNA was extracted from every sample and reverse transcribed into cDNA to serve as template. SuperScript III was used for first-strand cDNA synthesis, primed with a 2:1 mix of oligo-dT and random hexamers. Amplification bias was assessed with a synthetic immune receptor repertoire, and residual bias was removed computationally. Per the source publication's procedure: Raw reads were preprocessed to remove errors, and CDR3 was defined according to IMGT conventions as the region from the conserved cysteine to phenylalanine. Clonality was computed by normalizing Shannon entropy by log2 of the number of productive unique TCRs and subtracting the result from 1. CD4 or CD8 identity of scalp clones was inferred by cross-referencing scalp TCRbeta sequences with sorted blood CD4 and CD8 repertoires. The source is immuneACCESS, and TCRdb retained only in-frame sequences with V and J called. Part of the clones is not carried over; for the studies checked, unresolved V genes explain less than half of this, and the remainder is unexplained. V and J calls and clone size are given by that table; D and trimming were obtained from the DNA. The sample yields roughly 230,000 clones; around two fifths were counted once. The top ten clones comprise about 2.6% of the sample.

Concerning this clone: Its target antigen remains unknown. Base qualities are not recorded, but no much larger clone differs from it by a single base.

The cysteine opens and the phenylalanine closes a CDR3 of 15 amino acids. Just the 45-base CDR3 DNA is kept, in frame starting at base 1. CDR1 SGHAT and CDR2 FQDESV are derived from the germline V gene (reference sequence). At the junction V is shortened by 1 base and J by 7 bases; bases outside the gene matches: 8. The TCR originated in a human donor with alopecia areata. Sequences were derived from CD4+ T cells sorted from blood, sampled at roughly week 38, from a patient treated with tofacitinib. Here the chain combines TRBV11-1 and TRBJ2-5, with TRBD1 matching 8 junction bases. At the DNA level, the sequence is TGTGCCAGCAGCTTAGAGGGAGGACAGGGTTGGACCCAGTACTTC. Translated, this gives CASSLEGGQGWTQYF. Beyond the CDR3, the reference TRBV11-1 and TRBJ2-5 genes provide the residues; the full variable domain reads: EAEVAQSPRYKITEKSQAVAFWCDPISGHATLYWYRQILGQGPELLVQFQDESVVDDSQLPKDRFSAERLKGVDSTLKIQPAELGDSAMYLCASSLEGGQGWTQYFGPGTRLLVL.